The rows below give T cell receptor beta chains drawn from one sample of a study of CD8 T cells in ankylosing spondylitis. TCRdb ran MiXCR on the 5' RACE reads and lists one entry per CDR3 protein. Here the sample spans some 340,000 distinct CDR3 sequences, about 14% being singletons. The specimen sequenced was blood, either unsorted or a sorted T cell fraction (not recorded which). The receptor set was obtained from a male donor with ankylosing spondylitis or in good health (not recorded which). CDR3s include the opening cysteine and the closing phenylalanine or tryptophan. A D gene is named only where the DNA matches it firmly. Size is omitted from some rows. Given values are once, few, many or a class for expanded clones.

D gene,J gene,clone size,V gene,CDR3 DNA,CDR3 protein
-,TRBJ1-1,few,TRBV7-2,TGTGCCAGCACCACAAGACCAGGCGACCACACTGAAGCTTTCTTT,CASTTRPGDHTEAFF
-,TRBJ1-2,few,TRBV2,TGTGCCAGCAGTGTTAAGATGACAGTCCCCAACTATGGCTACACCTTC,CASSVKMTVPNYGYTF
TRBD1,TRBJ1-5,few,TRBV4-1,TGCGCCAGCAGCCAAGAAGCGACAGGGGATCAGCCCCAGCATTTT,CASSQEATGDQPQHF
-,TRBJ2-5,-,TRBV3-1,TGTGCCAGCAGCCAAGACGCTAGCACAGAGACCCAGTACTTC,CASSQDASTETQYF
-,TRBJ2-3,few,TRBV7-2,TGTGCCAGCAGACCAACAGGGATGAGCACAGATACGCAGTATTTT,CASRPTGMSTDTQYF
-,TRBJ2-3,-,TRBV12-3/TRBV12-4,TGTGCCAGCAGTGAGGACAAAGGAAGGACAGATACGCAGTATTTT,CASSEDKGRTDTQYF
TRBD1,TRBJ2-3,-,TRBV5-1,TGCGCCAGCAGCTCCGACAGGGGCGTTGTAGATACGCAGTATTTT,CASSSDRGVVDTQYF
TRBD2,TRBJ2-1,few,TRBV27,TGTGCCAGCAGTTTACCAACCGGGACTAGCCTAAATGAGCAGTTCTTC,CASSLPTGTSLNEQFF
-,TRBJ2-5,-,TRBV7-9,TGTGCCAGCAGCCCCCTCGGGGTTGGAACGGAGACCCAGTACTTC,CASSPLGVGTETQYF
-,TRBJ1-5,once,TRBV27,TGTGCCAGCAGTCATCATCAGCCCCAGCATTTT,CASSHHQPQHF
TRBD1,TRBJ2-5,few,TRBV6-1,TGTGCCAGCAGCCTCGACAGGGGGGGCGAGACCCAGTACTTC,CASSLDRGGETQYF
-,TRBJ1-1,many,TRBV12-3/TRBV12-4,TGTGCCAGCAGGGGTCTGGAAGCTTTCTTT,CASRGLEAFF
-,TRBJ2-3,-,TRBV2,TGTGCCAGCAGTGAAAGGGGACACAACACAGATACGCAGTATTTT,CASSERGHNTDTQYF
TRBD1,TRBJ2-4,few,TRBV15,TGTGCCACCAGCAGGCCCCCGGGACAGGGAACCAAAAACATTCAGTACTTC,CATSRPPGQGTKNIQYF
TRBD1,TRBJ2-7,-,TRBV3-1,TGTGCCAGCAGCCCCTATCGGGACAGCTCCTACGAGCAGTACTTC,CASSPYRDSSYEQYF
-,TRBJ2-1,few,TRBV25-1,TGTGCCAGCAGTGCGGGGACTCCCGACCATGAGCAGTTCTTC,CASSAGTPDHEQFF
-,TRBJ2-7,-,TRBV10-3,TGTGCCATCAGTGAAGGCCTCTACGAGCAGTACTTC,CAISEGLYEQYF
TRBD2,TRBJ2-2,-,TRBV5-1,TGCGCCAGCAGCTTGGGTAGCGGGACCGTACCCACCGGGGAGCTGTTTTTT,CASSLGSGTVPTGELFF
TRBD2,TRBJ2-3,few,TRBV9,TGTGCCAGCAGCGTGGGACTAGCGGGGGGTACGCAGTATTTT,CASSVGLAGGTQYF
-,TRBJ1-2,-,TRBV11-2,TGTGCCAGCAGCTTAGGAGTAATCTATGGCTACACCTTC,CASSLGVIYGYTF
-,TRBJ1-2,few,TRBV20-1,TGCAGTGTCGTCGGCAGGGTGGGCTATGGCTACACCTTC,CSVVGRVGYGYTF
-,TRBJ2-5,-,TRBV3-1,TGTGCCAGCAGCCAGGTTCAGGGGACCCAGTACTTC,CASSQVQGTQYF
TRBD2,TRBJ2-1,few,TRBV5-5,TGTGCCAGCAGCTTGGAAGTTAGCGGGGGGTCCTACAATGAGCAGTTCTTC,CASSLEVSGGSYNEQFF
TRBD2,TRBJ2-3,few,TRBV5-1,TGCGCCACCTCCCGGACTAGCGGTTACACAGATACGCAGTATTTT,CATSRTSGYTDTQYF
TRBD1,TRBJ1-2,many,TRBV6-5,TGTGCCAGCAGTTCCGGGACAGGGTCCTATGGCTACACCTTC,CASSSGTGSYGYTF
TRBD1,TRBJ1-5,many,TRBV20-1,TGCAGTGCTGGAGGACAGGGCAATCAGCCCCAGCATTTT,CSAGGQGNQPQHF
-,TRBJ2-3,few,TRBV12-3/TRBV12-4,TGTGCCAGCAGCCGCCCGGGAAAGTACACAGATACGCAGTATTTT,CASSRPGKYTDTQYF
-,TRBJ1-5,-,TRBV6-1,TGTGCCAGCAGCGAAGGGCGGGGCAATCAGCCCCAGCATTTT,CASSEGRGNQPQHF
-,TRBJ1-1,few,TRBV6-1,TGTGCCAGCAACATTAATCAAAACACTGAAGCTTTCTTT,CASNINQNTEAFF
-,TRBJ2-3,-,TRBV7-9,TGTGCCAGCAGCCCAAAGAGGGGCGGCACAGATACGCAGTATTTT,CASSPKRGGTDTQYF
-,TRBJ2-7,-,TRBV21-1,TGTGCCAGCAGCGAAGGGGGCGAGCAGTACTTC,CASSEGGEQYF
TRBD1,TRBJ2-2,few,TRBV3-1,TGTGCCAGCAGAGAAGATGACAGGGTCTCCGGGGAGCTGTTTTTT,CASREDDRVSGELFF
TRBD2,TRBJ2-7,few,TRBV4-2,TGTGCCAGCAGCCAAGCCGGGGCTAGCGGGGATTACGAGCAGTACTTC,CASSQAGASGDYEQYF
-,TRBJ1-2,few,TRBV9,TGTGCCAGCAGCGGGGCCGACTATGGCTACACCTTC,CASSGADYGYTF
-,TRBJ2-5,few,TRBV7-8,TGTGCCAGCAGCTTAGAGGCCCTGGGGGAGACCCAGTACTTC,CASSLEALGETQYF
-,TRBJ1-5,-,TRBV6-5,TGTGCCAGCAGTTCCCCGGGCTCAGGAGTGAGCAATCAGCCCCAGCATTTT,CASSSPGSGVSNQPQHF
TRBD2,TRBJ2-1,few,TRBV20-1,TGCAGTGCTAGAGTTTTGACTAGCGGGGACTACAATGAGCAGTTCTTC,CSARVLTSGDYNEQFF
-,TRBJ2-2,few,TRBV5-1,TGCGCCAGCAGCTTGGGGAGGGTGGCGAACACCGGGGAGCTGTTTTTT,CASSLGRVANTGELFF
TRBD1,TRBJ1-1,few,TRBV12-3/TRBV12-4,TGTGCCAGCAGGCGACAGGGTGGGGCTTTCTTT,CASRRQGGAFF
TRBD1,TRBJ1-5,many,TRBV27,TGTGCCAGCAGTCCAGGGACAGGTCCTAATCAGCCCCAGCATTTT,CASSPGTGPNQPQHF
-,TRBJ1-1,few,TRBV12-3/TRBV12-4,TGTGCCAGCAGCCGAGGCTTGGGGAACACTGAAGCTTTCTTT,CASSRGLGNTEAFF
TRBD2,TRBJ2-2,few,TRBV12-3/TRBV12-4,TGTGCCAGCACCATGGGACTAGCGACCGGGGAGCTGTTTTTT,CASTMGLATGELFF
-,TRBJ1-3,few,TRBV25-1,TGTGCCAGCAGTGAGTCAGGACTCGGAAACACCATATATTTT,CASSESGLGNTIYF
-,TRBJ2-3,few,TRBV10-3,TGTGCCGCCGGCCCCCAATACACAGATACGCAGTATTTT,CAAGPQYTDTQYF
TRBD1,TRBJ1-1,-,TRBV9,TGTGCCAGCAGCGTAGACTCACAGGGGACTGAAGCTTTCTTT,CASSVDSQGTEAFF
-,TRBJ2-1,few,TRBV6-5,TGTGCCAGCAGTTACCCCGGTAGAACGGCCGGTGAGCAGTTCTTC,CASSYPGRTAGEQFF
-,TRBJ2-7,-,TRBV20-1,TGCAGTGCTATCGGGAGCCGTTCCTACGAGCAGTACTTC,CSAIGSRSYEQYF
-,TRBJ1-5,few,TRBV7-9,TGTGCCAGCAGCGCCGGGATTCAGCCCCAGCATTTT,CASSAGIQPQHF
TRBD2,TRBJ2-7,few,TRBV12-3/TRBV12-4,TGTGCCAGCAGTTTGAGCGGGGGGGTCTACGAGCAGTACTTC,CASSLSGGVYEQYF
-,TRBJ2-7,few,TRBV20-1,TGCAGTGCTAGAGGGGCCTCCTACGAGCAGTACTTC,CSARGASYEQYF
TRBD1,TRBJ1-1,-,TRBV2,TGTGCCAGCAGTTCCCAATTACAGGGGGCGAGAGTAGCTTTCTTT,CASSSQLQGARVAFF